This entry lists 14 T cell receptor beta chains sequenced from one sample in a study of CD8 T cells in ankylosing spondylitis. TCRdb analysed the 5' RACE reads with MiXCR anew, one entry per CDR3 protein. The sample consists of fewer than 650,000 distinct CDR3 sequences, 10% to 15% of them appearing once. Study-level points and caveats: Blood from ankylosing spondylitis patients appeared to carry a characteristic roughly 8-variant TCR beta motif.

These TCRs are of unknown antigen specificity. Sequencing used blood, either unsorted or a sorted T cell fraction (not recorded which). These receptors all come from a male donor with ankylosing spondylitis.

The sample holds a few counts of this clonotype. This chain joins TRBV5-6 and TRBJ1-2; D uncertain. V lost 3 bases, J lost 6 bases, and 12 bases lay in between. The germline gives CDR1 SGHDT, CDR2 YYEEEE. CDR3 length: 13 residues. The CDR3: CASSSPGKDGYTF. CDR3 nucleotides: TGTGCCAGCAGCTCCCCCGGGAAGGATGGCTACACCTTC.

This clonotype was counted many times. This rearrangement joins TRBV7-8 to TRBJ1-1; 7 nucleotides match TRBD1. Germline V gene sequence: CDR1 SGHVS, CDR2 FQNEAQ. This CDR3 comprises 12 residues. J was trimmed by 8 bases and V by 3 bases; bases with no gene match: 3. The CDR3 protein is CASSFRTGEAFF. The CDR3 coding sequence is TGTGCCAGCAGCTTCCGGACAGGAGAAGCTTTCTTT.

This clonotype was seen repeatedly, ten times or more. The CDR3 nucleotides are TGTGCCAGCAATGAGAGGACTAGCGGGAGCACAGATACGCAGTATTTT. Amino acids: CASNERTSGSTDTQYF. The V call is TRBV12-3 or TRBV12-4, the J call TRBJ2-3; 11 nucleotides align to TRBD2. The CDR3 runs 16 residues. After removal of 7 bases from V and 0 bases from J, the junction contained 6 bases not matched to a gene.

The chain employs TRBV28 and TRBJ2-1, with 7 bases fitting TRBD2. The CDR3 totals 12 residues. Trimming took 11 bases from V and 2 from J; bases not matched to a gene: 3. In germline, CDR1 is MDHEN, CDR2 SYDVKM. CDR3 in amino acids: CASGLAYNEQFF. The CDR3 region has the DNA TGTGCCTCAGGACTAGCCTACAATGAGCAGTTCTTC.

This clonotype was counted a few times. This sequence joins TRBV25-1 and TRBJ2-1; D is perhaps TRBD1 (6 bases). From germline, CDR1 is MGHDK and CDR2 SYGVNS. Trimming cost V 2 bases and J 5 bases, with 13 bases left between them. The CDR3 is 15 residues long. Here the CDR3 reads CASSEADRLNNEQFF. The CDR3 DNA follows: TGTGCCAGCAGTGAAGCAGACAGGCTGAACAATGAGCAGTTCTTC.

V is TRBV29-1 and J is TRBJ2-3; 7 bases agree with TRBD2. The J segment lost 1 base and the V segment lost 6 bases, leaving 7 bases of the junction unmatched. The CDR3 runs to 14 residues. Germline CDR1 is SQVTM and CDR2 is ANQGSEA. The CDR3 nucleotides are TGCAGCGTACTGGCGGGAGTGGGCACAGATACGCAGTATTTT. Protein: CSVLAGVGTDTQYF.

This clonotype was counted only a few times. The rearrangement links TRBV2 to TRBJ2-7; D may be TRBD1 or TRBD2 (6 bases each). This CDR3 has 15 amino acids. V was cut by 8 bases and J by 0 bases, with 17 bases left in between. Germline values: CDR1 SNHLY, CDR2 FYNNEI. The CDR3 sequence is CASLGRTATSYEQYF. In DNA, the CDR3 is TGTGCCAGCCTTGGGAGGACAGCGACCTCCTACGAGCAGTACTTC. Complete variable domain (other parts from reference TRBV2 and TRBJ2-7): EPEVTQTPSHQVTQMGQEVILRCVPISNHLYFYWYRQILGQKVEFLVSFYNNEISEKSEIFDDQFSVERPDGSNFTLKIRSTKLEDSAMYFCASLGRTATSYEQYFGPGTRLTVT.

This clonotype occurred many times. The DNA of the CDR3 is TGTGCCAGCAGCTTTTCCGTCGGAAACACCATATATTTT. This codes for CASSFSVGNTIYF. The J gene is TRBJ1-3, the V gene TRBV7-2; D is unclear. Germline V lookup: CDR1 SGHTA, CDR2 FQGNSA. Trimming took 3 bases from V and 4 from J, leaving 7 bases between them. This CDR3 is built from 13 residues.

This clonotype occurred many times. CDR3 nucleotide sequence: TGTGCCAGCAGTTTGAGCAGGGGGGAAGTCACAGATACGCAGTATTTT. It yields the protein CASSLSRGEVTDTQYF. The chain is built from TRBV28 and TRBJ2-3; tentative D call: TRBD1 (7 bases). The length of the CDR3 is 16 residues. V lost 3 bases to trimming and J lost 2 bases, with 15 bases between them. Germline CDR1 is MDHEN and CDR2 is SYDVKM.

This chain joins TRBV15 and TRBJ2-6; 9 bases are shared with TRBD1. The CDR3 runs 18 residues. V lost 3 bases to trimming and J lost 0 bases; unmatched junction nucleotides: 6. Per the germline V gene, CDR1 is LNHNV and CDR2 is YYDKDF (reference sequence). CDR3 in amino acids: CATSRGQGYNSGANVLTF. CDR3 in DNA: TGTGCCACCAGCAGGGGACAGGGATACAACTCTGGGGCCAACGTCCTGACTTTC.

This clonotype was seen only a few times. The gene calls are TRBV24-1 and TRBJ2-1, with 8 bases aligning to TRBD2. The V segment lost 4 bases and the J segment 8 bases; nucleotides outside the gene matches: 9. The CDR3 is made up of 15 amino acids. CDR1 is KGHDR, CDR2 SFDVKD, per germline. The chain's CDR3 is CATSDPPGGGDEQFF. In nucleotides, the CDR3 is TGTGCCACCAGTGACCCGCCGGGAGGGGGAGATGAGCAGTTCTTC.

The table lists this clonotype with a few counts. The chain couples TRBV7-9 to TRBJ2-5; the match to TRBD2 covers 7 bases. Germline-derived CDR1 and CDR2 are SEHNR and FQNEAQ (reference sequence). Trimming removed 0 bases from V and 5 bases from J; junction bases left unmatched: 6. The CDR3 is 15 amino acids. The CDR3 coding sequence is TGTGCCAGCAGCTTAGCTAGCGGGTCGGAGGAGACCCAGTACTTC. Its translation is CASSLASGSEETQYF.

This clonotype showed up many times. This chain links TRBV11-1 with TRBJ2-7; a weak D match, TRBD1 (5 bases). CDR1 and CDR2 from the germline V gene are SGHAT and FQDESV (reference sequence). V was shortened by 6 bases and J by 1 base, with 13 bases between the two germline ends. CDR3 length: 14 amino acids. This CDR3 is CASRARARSYEQYF. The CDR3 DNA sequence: TGTGCCAGCAGGGCCAGGGCCCGGTCCTACGAGCAGTACTTC.

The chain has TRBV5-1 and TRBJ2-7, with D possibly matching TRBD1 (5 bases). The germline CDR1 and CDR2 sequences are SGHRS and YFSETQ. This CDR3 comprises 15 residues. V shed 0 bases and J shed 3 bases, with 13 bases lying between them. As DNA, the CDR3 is TGCGCCAGCAGCTTGGACACAGGTGGCTACTACGAGCAGTACTTC. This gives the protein CASSLDTGGYYEQYF.